The 27 T cell receptor beta chains below all came from one sample that was sequenced in a study of prognosis after radiotherapy for stage I lung cancer. From genomic DNA, TCR beta CDR3 was amplified by two-round multiplex PCR. The use of primers specific to each TRBV and TRBJ gene characterized first-round PCR. TCRdb fed the multiplex PCR reads into MiXCR, producing one record per CDR3 protein. This table holds about 26,000 distinct CDR3 sequences, 25% to 35% found once. The material was PBMCs, obtained before or after stereotactic body radiation therapy (not recorded which). These receptors were taken from a donor over 45 with non-small cell lung cancer.

This clonotype was counted many times. This chain joins TRBV5-1 and TRBJ2-5, with 8 bases identical to TRBD2. Germline V gives CDR1 SGHRS, CDR2 YFSETQ. This CDR3 region has 16 residues. V lost 0 bases, J lost 4 bases, and 8 bases stayed unmatched. This chain's CDR3 is CASSLAILAGGETQYF. The CDR3 DNA reads as TGCGCCAGCAGCTTGGCCATTTTGGCGGGGGGAGAGACCCAGTACTTC.

This clonotype was recorded many times. This chain joins TRBV12-3 or TRBV12-4 and TRBJ1-5; D is unresolved. The CDR3 runs to 15 residues. V lost 1 base to trimming and J lost 0 bases, with 7 bases between them. The CDR3 sequence: CASSLGGNSNQPQHF. The CDR3 nucleotides are TGTGCCAGCAGTTTAGGTGGGAATAGCAATCAGCCCCAGCATTTT.

There are many counts of this clonotype. This chain joins TRBV12-3 or TRBV12-4 and TRBJ2-3, with 16 positions matching TRBD2. CDR3 size: 15 residues. Trimming took 7 bases from V and 4 from J; bases not matched to a gene: 2. The CDR3, as DNA: TGTGCCAGCACGGGGACTAGCGGGGGGGCAGATACGCAGTATTTT. Translated, it gives CASTGTSGGADTQYF.

In its sample, this clonotype was seen many times. The rearrangement uses TRBV6-5 and TRBJ2-2; 10 nucleotides line up with TRBD1. Germline V gene data show CDR1 as MNHEY and CDR2 as SVGAGI. V shed 2 bases, J shed 4 bases, and the junction held 7 bases outside the gene matches. The CDR3 sequence is 17 residues long. The CDR3 DNA follows: TGTGCCAGCAGTTACGGGGACAGGGGTTCGGGCACCGGGGAGCTGTTTTTT. Translated: CASSYGDRGSGTGELFF.

This clonotype was found many times. The V and J genes are TRBV12-3 or TRBV12-4 and TRBJ1-5, with D possibly matching TRBD1 (6 bases). This CDR3 comprises 14 residues. Trimming stripped 3 bases from V and 7 bases from J, with 13 bases between. CDR3 sequence reads: CASSLAQGRQPQHF. CDR3 DNA: TGTGCCAGCAGTTTGGCACAGGGCCGCCAGCCCCAGCATTTT.

This clonotype was seen only a few times. The V gene is TRBV6-1, the J gene TRBJ2-4, with 8 bases fitting TRBD2. Germline assignment: CDR1 MNHNS and CDR2 SASEGT. With 8 bases clipped from V and 4 bases from J, the junction kept 10 bases outside the gene matches. The CDR3 loop spans 15 amino acids. The CDR3 DNA is TGTGCCAGCGGCCCCCTCGGGGGGGATAAAAACATTCAGTACTTC. It specifies CASGPLGGDKNIQYF.

This clonotype was picked up many times. The rearrangement links TRBV9 to TRBJ2-1; 8 bases line up with TRBD2. This CDR3 spans 15 amino acids. Germline lookup yields CDR1 SGDLS and CDR2 YYNGEE. The J segment lost 7 bases and the V segment lost 0 bases, leaving 6 bases of the junction unmatched. The CDR3: CASSVVAGGNNEQFF. CDR3 DNA: TGTGCCAGCAGCGTAGTTGCGGGGGGTAATAATGAGCAGTTCTTC.

This clonotype was seen ten or more times. The J gene is TRBJ2-2, the V gene TRBV27, with TRBD1 matching over 8 bases. CDR3 length: 15 amino acids. CDR1 MNHEY and CDR2 SMNVEV come from the germline V gene (reference sequence). V lost 4 bases, J lost 3 bases, and 4 bases stayed unmatched. The CDR3 region is CASSSHRGDTGELFF. The CDR3 nucleotides are TGTGCCAGCAGTTCCCACAGGGGGGACACCGGGGAGCTGTTTTTT.

This clonotype was counted at least ten times. This rearrangement joins TRBV2 to TRBJ1-5; a weak D match, TRBD1 (5 bases). In germline, CDR1 is SNHLY, CDR2 FYNNEI. V dropped 4 bases and J dropped 6 bases, with 13 bases sitting between them. The CDR3 contains 14 residues. This CDR3 reads CASSAGRRGQPQHF. In DNA form, the CDR3 reads TGTGCCAGCAGTGCGGGTAGAAGGGGTCAGCCCCAGCATTTT.

Comment on this clonotype: This clone may be a read error of a much larger clone one base away. The gene calls are TRBV7-8 and TRBJ2-5; D remains unclear. CDR1 and CDR2 from the germline V gene are SGHVS and FQNEAQ. V was shortened by 1 base and J by 1 base, with 7 bases between the two germline ends. The CDR3 runs 14 residues. The CDR3: CASSLGVSQETQYF. CDR3 nucleotide sequence: TGTGCCAGCAGCTTAGGGGTAAGCCAAGAGACCCAGTACTTC.

The chain joins TRBV5-4 to TRBJ2-7, with 10 bases that match TRBD2. Germline assignment: CDR1 SGHNT and CDR2 YYREEE (reference sequence). J was trimmed by 5 bases and V by 5 bases; bases with no gene match: 10. This CDR3 comprises 15 residues. CDR3 nucleotide sequence: TGTGCCAGCAGATACCGGACTAGCGGTTCCCACGAGCAGTACTTC. It specifies CASRYRTSGSHEQYF.

Comments on this clonotype: One base away lies a much larger clone, so this may be a sequencing read error. The V call is TRBV20-1, the J call TRBJ1-1, with D perhaps TRBD1 (6 bases). Germline V lookup: CDR1 DFQATT, CDR2 SNEGSKA (reference sequence). The CDR3 covers 11 residues. Trimming took off 8 bases at V and 5 bases at J, with 12 bases between the two ends. DNA of the CDR3: TGCAGTCGGGGGCGAGGAACTGAAGCTTTCTTT. This translates into CSRGRGTEAFF.

This clonotype appeared a single time. The chain carries TRBV5-6 and TRBJ2-5, with D unclear. V lost 2 bases, J lost 5 bases, and 4 bases lay in between. Germline V gives CDR1 SGHDT, CDR2 YYEEEE. The CDR3 has 11 residues. The CDR3 spells CASSFVETQYF. CDR3 DNA: TGTGCCAGCAGCTTTGTGGAGACCCAGTACTTC.

This clonotype was detected many times. This chain joins TRBV6-4 and TRBJ2-2; D perhaps matches TRBD1 (6 bases). Looked up from germline, CDR1 is MRHNA and CDR2 is SNTAGT. V was cut by 4 bases and J by 3 bases, with 9 bases left in between. The CDR3 sequence is 14 residues long. CDR3 loop: CASSGGPDTGELFF. The CDR3, as DNA: TGTGCCAGCAGTGGGGGGCCCGACACCGGGGAGCTGTTTTTT.

This clonotype occurred many times. This chain joins TRBV29-1 and TRBJ1-2; TRBD1 might be the D (6 bases). Germline V gene lookup returns CDR1 SQVTM and CDR2 ANQGSEA. V lost 8 bases, J lost 7 bases, and 20 bases lay in between. The CDR3 is 13 amino acids. CDR3 in DNA: TGCAGCACCCCCTCCCCAGGGGTTGGTGGCTACACCTTC. It codes for CSTPSPGVGGYTF.

On this clonotype: Just one base apart from a much larger clone, this may be a read error. This chain uses TRBV2 with TRBJ2-6; D unresolved. From germline, CDR1 is SNHLY and CDR2 FYNNEI. This CDR3 spans 14 amino acids. V lost 7 bases, J lost 0 bases, and 7 bases lay in between. The CDR3 region is CASKSVSGANVLTF. Here the CDR3 DNA reads TGTGCCAGCAAAAGCGTCTCTGGGGCCAACGTCCTGACTTTC.

This clonotype has a handful of counts. A read error may be the cause here, since a much bigger clone is one base away. V and J are TRBV7-8 and TRBJ2-5; no firm D call. Trimming left V 5 bases short and J 0 bases short, with 4 bases between. The CDR3 has 12 residues. Per the germline V gene, CDR1 is SGHVS and CDR2 is FQNEAQ. The CDR3 coding sequence is TGTGCCAGCAGCAACCACCAAGAGACCCAGTACTTC. Its protein product is CASSNHQETQYF.

This clonotype has ten or more counts. The gene calls are TRBV3-1 and TRBJ2-1; 7 bases align to TRBD2. The CDR3 has 12 residues. V lost 4 bases to trimming and J lost 8 bases; unmatched junction nucleotides: 2. From germline, CDR1 is LGHDT and CDR2 YNNKEL (reference sequence). In DNA, the CDR3 is TGTGCCAGCAGCCCGACTAGCTATGAGCAGTTCTTC. Its translation is CASSPTSYEQFF.

This clonotype was counted at least ten times. This chain links TRBV29-1 with TRBJ2-7, with D maybe TRBD2 (9 bases). Trimming left V 8 bases short and J 4 bases short, with 33 bases between. CDR3 length: 18 amino acids. Germline V gives CDR1 SQVTM, CDR2 ANQGSEA. The CDR3 nucleotides are TGCAGCACAGCACAGGGGGGAGCGGGAGGACCCTGGGATTACGAGCAGTACTTC. The encoded protein is CSTAQGGAGGPWDYEQYF.

This clonotype was counted many times. This rearrangement joins TRBV24-1 to TRBJ2-1; tentative D call: TRBD2 (6 bases). CDR3 length: 16 residues. Germline V gene sequence: CDR1 KGHDR, CDR2 SFDVKD. Trimming stripped 1 base from V and 4 bases from J, with 13 bases between. The CDR3 spells CATSDFSGVTYNEQFF. The DNA of the CDR3 is TGTGCCACCAGTGATTTCTCGGGGGTAACATACAATGAGCAGTTCTTC.

This clonotype was counted a few times. The chain carries TRBV9 and TRBJ2-3, with D perhaps matching TRBD2 (6 bases). V was clipped by 2 bases and J by 6 bases, with 19 bases between them. This CDR3 has 16 residues. CDR1 is SGDLS, CDR2 YYNGEE, per germline. CDR3 in amino acids: CASSVLLGGADDTQYF. The CDR3 DNA sequence: TGTGCCAGCAGCGTCCTATTGGGGGGAGCGGACGATACGCAGTATTTT.

The chain carries TRBV12-3 or TRBV12-4 and TRBJ1-3, with no clear D. The V end lost 3 bases, the J end lost 7 bases, and 1 base lay between the germline ends. The CDR3 covers 10 residues. CDR3 sequence: CASSFNTIYF. CDR3 nucleotides: TGTGCCAGCAGTTTCAACACCATATATTTT.

The table lists this clonotype with many counts. The genes are TRBV19 and TRBJ1-2; D remains ambiguous. Per the germline V gene, CDR1 is LNHDA and CDR2 is SQIVND (reference sequence). This CDR3 comprises 14 residues. V was pared by 4 bases and J by 4 bases, with 13 bases between. CDR3 DNA: TGTGCCAGTAGTAGCTTGGACTTTCTCTATGGCTACACCTTC. This codes for CASSSLDFLYGYTF.

As to this clonotype: The likely explanation is a read error, given a far larger clone one base away. The chain is built from TRBV6-4 and TRBJ2-1; 14 nucleotides align to TRBD2. V shed 6 bases and J 0 bases; nucleotides not matched to a gene: 16. From germline, CDR1 is MRHNA and CDR2 SNTAGT. CDR3 length equals 21 residues. This CDR3 is CASREGAGLAGVNSSYNEQFF. DNA for the CDR3: TGTGCCAGCAGGGAGGGCGCGGGACTAGCGGGAGTGAACAGCTCCTACAATGAGCAGTTCTTC.

This clonotype has ten or more counts. This chain joins TRBV2 and TRBJ1-2, with D perhaps matching TRBD1 (6 bases). The CDR3 length is 10 residues. The V and J ends lost 8 bases and 11 bases respectively, with 12 bases between them. Germline values: CDR1 SNHLY, CDR2 FYNNEI. The CDR3 here is CASGGTRYTF. CDR3 nucleotides: TGTGCCAGCGGGGGCACTCGTTACACCTTC.

As regards this clonotype: An end of the junction differs from the germline gene, which may be a read error. The chain carries TRBV19 and TRBJ1-3, with 11 bases aligning to TRBD1. The CDR3 has 16 amino acids. Germline V gene data show CDR1 as LNHDA and CDR2 as SQIVND (reference sequence). The CDR3 sequence: CASITTDRGPGNTIYF. The CDR3 DNA reads TGTGCCAGTATTACCACGGACAGGGGGCCTGGAAACACCATATACTTT.

The chain employs TRBV6-2 or TRBV6-3 and TRBJ2-1; no reliable D call. Trimming removed 4 bases at V and 7 bases at J, with 11 bases between. CDR1 and CDR2 from the germline V gene are MNHEY and SVGEGT. The CDR3 sequence is 13 residues long. This chain's CDR3 is CASSFVAENEQFF. The CDR3 DNA reads as TGTGCCAGCAGTTTTGTAGCCGAGAATGAGCAGTTCTTC.